The source of this TCR beta chain is a study of response to subunit inactivated influenza vaccine. General study points: The authors put forward the suggestion that each seasonal influenza vaccination may bring in only a limited number of new T cells.

Remarks on this clonotype: Its target is not known.

Via MiXCR, TCRdb re-called the RT-PCR reads, giving one row per CDR3 protein. Counted here are about 800,000 distinct CDR3 sequences, 21% occurring once; the ten biggest clones make up around 9.6%. The length of the CDR3 is 15 residues. The V gene lost 1 base and the J gene lost 1 base, with 10 bases spanning the gap. Per germline, CDR1 SGHTA and CDR2 FQGNSA. The clonotype comes from a man between 45 and 60 years old who received an inactivated influenza vaccine. The sequencing here drew on PBMCs from blood, taken more than 4 days after vaccination. V is TRBV7-2 and J is TRBJ1-1; no firm D call. This chain's CDR3 is CASSLVRHPNTEAFF. DNA of the CDR3: TGTGCCAGCAGCTTAGTGCGACATCCGAACACTGAAGCTTTCTTT.